These T cell receptor beta chains were read from a single sample in a study of cytomegalovirus exposure and HLA in healthy donors. Clones were read by immunoSEQ multiplex PCR, and TCRdb kept only the in-frame ones, dropping some. The data contain around 140,000 clones, approximately 80% of them singletons. Material: PBMCs. The receptors stem from a woman aged 18-30 years in good health and CMV-seropositive. CDR3s include the opening cysteine and the closing phenylalanine or tryptophan. Fields, in order: CDR3 protein, CDR3 DNA, V gene, D gene, clone size, J gene. D genes are given only for firm matches. The size of a clone is reported for some rows only, either as once, few or many, or as a class for expanded clones.

CDR3: CASSWVQNRDGTEAFF; DNA: TGCGCCAGCTCCTGGGTCCAAAACAGGGATGGCACTGAAGCTTTCTTT; V: TRBV5-1; D: NA; size: few; J: TRBJ1-1
CDR3: CASSVGGVTYEQYF; DNA: TGTGCCAGCAGCGTAGGGGGAGTAACCTACGAGCAGTACTTC; V: TRBV9; D: NA; size: NA; J: TRBJ2-7
CDR3: CASSPWGAGGATDTQYF; DNA: TGTGCCAGCAGCCCGTGGGGGGCGGGGGGTGCAACAGATACGCAGTATTTT; V: TRBV7-2; D: TRBD2; size: once; J: TRBJ2-3
CDR3: CASSFRVNEKLFF; DNA: TGCGCCAGCAGCTTCAGGGTTAATGAAAAACTGTTTTTT; V: TRBV5-1; D: NA; size: NA; J: TRBJ1-4
CDR3: CASSHRGGPTDTQYF; DNA: TGCGCCAGCAGCCACCGGGGGGGACCCACAGATACGCAGTATTTT; V: TRBV5-1; D: TRBD2; size: once; J: TRBJ2-3
CDR3: CASSLSGAETQYF; DNA: TGCGCCAGCAGCCTCAGCGGGGCAGAGACCCAGTACTTC; V: TRBV5-1; D: TRBD2; size: NA; J: TRBJ2-5
CDR3: CASSVDAVSDYEQYF; DNA: TGTGCCAGCAGCGTAGACGCAGTCTCCGACTACGAGCAGTACTTC; V: TRBV9; D: NA; size: NA; J: TRBJ2-7
CDR3: CASSAVAGGRGTQYF; DNA: TGTGCCAGCAGTGCGGTAGCGGGGGGGCGGGGGACGCAGTATTTT; V: TRBV2; D: TRBD2; size: NA; J: TRBJ2-3
CDR3: CASSFVLDEQYF; DNA: TGTGCCAGCAGTTTTGTACTTGACGAGCAGTACTTC; V: TRBV28; D: NA; size: once; J: TRBJ2-7
CDR3: CASSKTGVGLEQYF; DNA: TGTGCCAGCAGCAAGACAGGGGTCGGTTTGGAGCAGTACTTC; V: TRBV6-5; D: TRBD1; size: NA; J: TRBJ2-7
CDR3: CASRERGQRNEQFF; DNA: TGTGCCAGCCGGGAAAGGGGGCAGCGCAATGAGCAGTTCTTC; V: TRBV2; D: TRBD1; size: NA; J: TRBJ2-1
CDR3: CASSAYRWNTEAFF; DNA: TGTGCCAGCAGTGCGTATCGGTGGAACACTGAAGCTTTCTTT; V: TRBV28; D: NA; size: NA; J: TRBJ1-1
CDR3: CASSSTRDRDLYGYTF; DNA: TGTGCCAGCAGCTCGACCCGGGACAGGGACCTCTATGGCTACACCTTC; V: TRBV7-2; D: TRBD1; size: NA; J: TRBJ1-2
CDR3: CASSPGEAVQETQYF; DNA: TGTGCCAGCAGTCCCGGGGAAGCGGTGCAAGAGACCCAGTACTTC; V: TRBV6-5; D: NA; size: NA; J: TRBJ2-5
CDR3: CSVCRSGGLGWPYNEQFF; DNA: TGCAGCGTTTGCAGATCGGGGGGCTTGGGATGGCCCTACAATGAGCAGTTCTTC; V: TRBV29-1; D: NA; size: NA; J: TRBJ2-1
CDR3: CASSSQGTEQYF; DNA: TGTGCCAGCAGTTCACAGGGGACCGAGCAGTACTTC; V: TRBV6-5; D: TRBD1; size: NA; J: TRBJ2-7
CDR3: CASSYSNIGSGFGYTF; DNA: TGTGCCAGCAGTTACTCGAATATAGGGTCAGGGTTTGGCTACACCTTC; V: TRBV6-5; D: NA; size: NA; J: TRBJ1-2
CDR3: CASSKQDRLNTEAFF; DNA: TGTGCCAGCAGCAAACAGGACAGGCTGAACACTGAAGCTTTCTTT; V: TRBV21-1; D: NA; size: once; J: TRBJ1-1
CDR3: CASSLVALNGGEQYF; DNA: TGTGCCAGCAGCTTAGTCGCGCTTAATGGGGGGGAGCAGTACTTC; V: TRBV7-8; D: NA; size: few; J: TRBJ2-7
CDR3: CASSARGFNEQYF; DNA: TGTGCCAGCAGCGCCCGGGGGTTCAACGAGCAGTACTTC; V: TRBV2; D: NA; size: NA; J: TRBJ2-7
CDR3: CASSTIQGWGNQPQHF; DNA: TGTGCCAGTAGCACTATACAGGGATGGGGAAATCAGCCCCAGCATTTT; V: TRBV19; D: NA; size: NA; J: TRBJ1-5
CDR3: CASGLTTGGEQYF; DNA: TGTGCTAGTGGTTTGACAACAGGGGGCGAGCAGTACTTC; V: TRBV12-5; D: TRBD1; size: NA; J: TRBJ2-7
CDR3: CASSLNRRETQYF; DNA: TGTGCCAGCAGCCTCAACAGGAGAGAGACCCAGTACTTC; V: TRBV27; D: NA; size: NA; J: TRBJ2-5
CDR3: CASSSPRTGGDYEQYF; DNA: TGTGCCAGCAGCTCCCCCCGGACAGGGGGGGACTACGAGCAGTACTTC; V: TRBV9; D: TRBD1; size: NA; J: TRBJ2-7
CDR3: CASSLSHMGEKLFF; DNA: TGTGCCAGCAGCTTATCCCATATGGGCGAAAAACTGTTTTTT; V: TRBV7-2; D: NA; size: NA; J: TRBJ1-4
CDR3: CASSIPWGGTETQYF; DNA: TGTGCCAGCAGTATCCCGTGGGGGGGGACGGAGACCCAGTACTTC; V: TRBV28; D: TRBD2; size: NA; J: TRBJ2-5
CDR3: CASRPGTSEPDTQYF; DNA: TGTGCCAGCAGACCCGGGACTAGCGAACCAGATACGCAGTATTTT; V: TRBV6-6; D: TRBD2; size: NA; J: TRBJ2-3
CDR3: CSAGGPETQYF; DNA: TGCAGTGCCGGGGGGCCAGAGACCCAGTACTTC; V: TRBV20-1; D: NA; size: NA; J: TRBJ2-5
CDR3: CASSLAPGQGSYEQYF; DNA: TGTGCCAGCAGCTTGGCCCCGGGACAGGGGAGCTACGAGCAGTACTTC; V: TRBV5-4; D: TRBD1; size: NA; J: TRBJ2-7
CDR3: CASSPWGVPNYGYTF; DNA: TGTGCCAGCAGCCCGTGGGGGGTCCCAAACTATGGCTACACCTTC; V: TRBV7-9; D: NA; size: NA; J: TRBJ1-2
CDR3: CASSLFTGQPQHF; DNA: TGTGCCAGCAGCTTATTTACAGGTCAGCCCCAGCATTTT; V: TRBV6-5; D: NA; size: NA; J: TRBJ1-5
CDR3: CASGLVTVGASGGRWSTGELFF; DNA: TGTGCTAGTGGTTTGGTAACGGTGGGGGCTAGCGGGGGAAGGTGGAGCACCGGGGAGCTGTTTTTT; V: TRBV12-5; D: TRBD2; size: NA; J: TRBJ2-2
CDR3: CASSLQGTGGEQFF; DNA: TGTGCCAGCAGTTTACAGGGGACGGGGGGTGAGCAGTTCTTC; V: TRBV28; D: NA; size: NA; J: TRBJ2-1
CDR3: CATSTGTSGLTDTQYF; DNA: TGTGCCACCAGCACCGGGACTAGCGGCCTGACAGATACGCAGTATTTT; V: TRBV15; D: TRBD2; size: NA; J: TRBJ2-3
CDR3: CASSSTSGGTDTQYF; DNA: TGTGCCAGCAGTTCCACTAGCGGGGGAACAGATACGCAGTATTTT; V: TRBV6-4; D: TRBD2; size: many; J: TRBJ2-3
CDR3: CASSGRSSGGWTGELFF; DNA: TGTGCCAGTAGTGGACGTTCTAGCGGGGGTTGGACCGGGGAGCTGTTTTTT; V: TRBV19; D: TRBD2; size: NA; J: TRBJ2-2
CDR3: CASSASGRALMGYTF; DNA: TGTGCCAGCAGTGCCTCGGGCAGGGCCTTAATGGGCTACACCTTC; V: TRBV2; D: NA; size: NA; J: TRBJ1-2
CDR3: CASTPTSGETQYF; DNA: TGTGCCAGTACCCCGACTAGCGGAGAGACCCAGTACTTC; V: TRBV19; D: TRBD2; size: once; J: TRBJ2-5
CDR3: CSVVRQGSTEAFF; DNA: TGCAGCGTTGTGAGACAGGGGAGCACTGAAGCTTTCTTT; V: TRBV29-1; D: TRBD1; size: NA; J: TRBJ1-1
CDR3: CASSLHSMNTEAFF; DNA: TGTGCCAGCAGTTTACACAGTATGAACACTGAAGCTTTCTTT; V: TRBV6-4; D: NA; size: once; J: TRBJ1-1
CDR3: CASSLEGGQGAYEQYF; DNA: TGTGCCAGCAGCTTAGAAGGGGGGCAGGGGGCGTACGAGCAGTACTTC; V: TRBV7-6; D: TRBD1; size: NA; J: TRBJ2-7